The rows below give T cell receptor beta chains drawn from one sample of a study of CD8 T cells in Susac syndrome. TCRdb recomputed calls from the immunoSEQ multiplex PCR reads with MiXCR, one row per CDR3 protein. The data hold approximately 180,000 distinct CDR3 sequences, with under 97% observed a single time. Sequenced material: CD4+ T cells from PBMCs. Every receptor here comes from a human donor with multiple sclerosis. Both conserved end residues are part of each CDR3. A D gene is named only where the DNA matches it firmly. Size tells how often a clone was seen (once, few, many) or the class of an expanded clone, and some rows leave it out.

-	-	TRBJ1-6	TRBV30	TGTGCCTGGAGTGGACGGTATAATTCACCCCTCCACTTT	CAWSGRYNSPLHF
-	-	TRBJ1-6	TRBV29-1	TGCAGCGTCGCCACGACTGGAGTTGGGGGCGCGAATTCACCCCTCCACTTT	CSVATTGVGGANSPLHF
-	-	TRBJ2-7	TRBV11-1	TGTGCCAGCAGCCCATACCTGGACAGTTCCTACGAGCAGTACTTC	CASSPYLDSSYEQYF
-	-	TRBJ2-3	TRBV20-1	TGCAGTGCTAGAGAAACAGGGTACAGCACAGATACGCAGTATTTT	CSARETGYSTDTQYF
TRBD2	-	TRBJ2-7	TRBV4-3	TGCGCCAGCAGCCAAGGGCGGACTAGCGTACCCTACGAGCAGTACTTC	CASSQGRTSVPYEQYF
-	-	TRBJ1-5	TRBV30	TGTGCCTGGAGTCCGGATTATAATCAGCCCCAGCATTTT	CAWSPDYNQPQHF
-	-	TRBJ2-1	TRBV29-1	TGCAGCGTGGGATTACTATCCTACAATGAGCAGTTCTTC	CSVGLLSYNEQFF
-	-	TRBJ2-3	TRBV5-1	TGCGCCAGCAGCTTGGCTGGAGATACGCAGTATTTT	CASSLAGDTQYF
-	-	TRBJ2-3	TRBV20-1	TGCAGTGCTAGAGGAGGGTATGCCACAGATACGCAGTATTTT	CSARGGYATDTQYF
-	-	TRBJ1-2	TRBV30	TGTGCCTGGAGTGTACGAAGAGACTATGGCTACACCTTC	CAWSVRRDYGYTF
-	-	TRBJ2-5	TRBV12-3/TRBV12-4	TGTGCCAGCAGTTCCCAGGCCAGGTCGGGGGAGACCCAGTACTTC	CASSSQARSGETQYF
-	-	TRBJ1-5	TRBV20-1	TGCAGCAAGGTCGAGGCCGGGTCGGGGAATCAGCCCCAGCATTTT	CSKVEAGSGNQPQHF
-	-	TRBJ1-2	TRBV28	TGTGCCAGCAGTTCTACAGGCGCTAACTATGGCTACACCTTC	CASSSTGANYGYTF
TRBD2	-	TRBJ2-7	TRBV27	TGTGCCAGCAGTTGGGGAGCGGGGGGCCCTTCCTACGAGCAGTACTTC	CASSWGAGGPSYEQYF
-	-	TRBJ1-6	TRBV6-1	TGTGCCAGCAGAGAATGGATCCGAGACAGGAGCTCCTATAATTCACCCCTCCACTTT	CASREWIRDRSSYNSPLHF
TRBD2	-	TRBJ2-7	TRBV3-1	TGTGCCAGCAGCCAAGTTACGGGGGGGAACGAGCAGTACTTC	CASSQVTGGNEQYF
-	once	TRBJ2-5	TRBV7-9	TGTGCCAGCAGCTTAGCCAGACTCCAAGAGACCCAGTACTTC	CASSLARLQETQYF
-	-	TRBJ2-5	TRBV15	TGTGCCACCAGCAGAGTCGGCGGATTAGAGGAGACCCAGTACTTC	CATSRVGGLEETQYF
-	-	TRBJ2-3	TRBV5-1	TGCGCCAGCAGCCCCGGACCCACAGATACGCAGTATTTT	CASSPGPTDTQYF
-	few	TRBJ2-6	TRBV20-1	TGCAGTGCTAGAGCGGCTGGGGCCAACGTCCTGACTTTC	CSARAAGANVLTF
-	-	TRBJ1-4	TRBV18	TGTGCCAGCTCACCACCCCAGGGAGAAGAAAAACTGTTTTTT	CASSPPQGEEKLFF
-	-	TRBJ1-2	TRBV12-3/TRBV12-4	TGTGCCAGCAGTTTGCAGCGGACTTTTCAGGGCTACACCTTC	CASSLQRTFQGYTF
-	-	TRBJ2-3	TRBV4-2	TGTGCCAGCAGCCCCTCCCAGGGCGGGGCTAGCACAGATACGCAGTATTTT	CASSPSQGGASTDTQYF
-	once	TRBJ1-2	TRBV29-1	TGCAGCGTGGAACCTCCGGGGACACTCTATGGCTACACCTTC	CSVEPPGTLYGYTF
-	-	TRBJ2-1	TRBV16	TGTGCCAGCAGCCAATATCAGGGCCCCAGTGAGCAGTTCTTC	CASSQYQGPSEQFF
-	-	TRBJ1-1	TRBV29-1	TGCAGCGTTGGGGGCCTTGGGGGGACTGAAGCTTTCTTT	CSVGGLGGTEAFF
-	-	TRBJ2-5	TRBV6-2/TRBV6-3	TGTGCCAGCAACTCCGGGGAGACCCAGTACTTC	CASNSGETQYF
-	-	TRBJ2-3	TRBV7-6	TGTGCCAGCAGCCCCTACGCCACTAGCAACGCCGCAGATACGCAGTATTTT	CASSPYATSNAADTQYF
TRBD1	-	TRBJ2-7	TRBV7-3	TGTGCCAGCAGCTCCCAGGACAGGGGGCGGCAGTACTTC	CASSSQDRGRQYF
-	-	TRBJ2-3	TRBV20-1	TGCAGTGCTAGAGATCCCGGAGATACGCAGTATTTT	CSARDPGDTQYF
-	-	TRBJ2-5	TRBV15	TGTGCCACCAGCAGAGATCGCCAGGGAAGGGGGACCCAGTACTTC	CATSRDRQGRGTQYF
TRBD2	once	TRBJ2-7	TRBV18	TGTGCCAGCTCAACGGGACTAACCTCCTACGAGCAGTACTTC	CASSTGLTSYEQYF
-	once	TRBJ1-2	TRBV19	TGTGCCAGTAGTATAGTCCCCGACTACTATGGCTACACCTTC	CASSIVPDYYGYTF
TRBD1	-	TRBJ2-1	TRBV29-1	TGCAGCGTTGCGCGGACAGGGGGCTCCTACAATGAGCAGTTCTTC	CSVARTGGSYNEQFF
TRBD2	-	TRBJ2-3	TRBV28	TGTGCCAGCAGTCTATTGACTAGCGGGGGGGGAGATACGCAGTATTTT	CASSLLTSGGGDTQYF
TRBD1	-	TRBJ2-7	TRBV7-9	TGTGCCAGCAGCCCAATCCTCGACAGGGCTTACGAGCAGTACTTC	CASSPILDRAYEQYF
-	-	TRBJ1-1	TRBV12-3/TRBV12-4	TGTGCCAGCTGCCCAGGAGGAGTGGGCACTGAAGCTTTCTTT	CASCPGGVGTEAFF
-	-	TRBJ1-2	TRBV20-1	TGCAGTGCCATCCTCCCGAGTTACGATGGCTACACCTTC	CSAILPSYDGYTF
-	-	TRBJ2-6	TRBV12-3/TRBV12-4	TGTGCCAGCAGTTTCCAAGGGGCCAACGTCCTGACTTTC	CASSFQGANVLTF
-	-	TRBJ1-6	TRBV6-6	TGTGCCATCGCCCTTGGAAATTCACCCCTCCACTTT	CAIALGNSPLHF
-	-	TRBJ1-3	TRBV7-9	TGTGCCAGCAGCTTAATGGAGAACACCATATATTTT	CASSLMENTIYF
TRBD1	-	TRBJ1-1	TRBV20-1	TGCAGTGCAACAGGGGATACTAACACTGAAGCTTTCTTT	CSATGDTNTEAFF
-	once	TRBJ2-6	TRBV6-6	TGTGCCAGCAAGGCGGGCCGCTCTGGGGCCAACGTCCTGACTTTC	CASKAGRSGANVLTF
TRBD1	-	TRBJ2-7	TRBV6-1	TGTGCCAGCAGTGAGACGCGACTTGATTCCGGGACAGGGAAACTGGGCGAGCAGTACTTC	CASSETRLDSGTGKLGEQYF
-	-	TRBJ1-2	TRBV5-6	TGTGCCAGCAGCTGGGGGACCCCTACCGTCTTCTATGGCTACACCTTC	CASSWGTPTVFYGYTF
-	-	TRBJ2-7	TRBV29-1	TGCAGCGTATGTGAGGGAGACACCTACGAGCAGTACTTC	CSVCEGDTYEQYF
-	-	TRBJ1-1	TRBV30	TGTGCCTGGAGTGTAGAAAACCGCGGTAACACTGAAGCTTTCTTT	CAWSVENRGNTEAFF
-	-	TRBJ2-7	TRBV3-1	TGTGCCAGCAGCCAAGAACAGCCCTACGAGCAGTACTTC	CASSQEQPYEQYF
TRBD2	-	TRBJ2-7	TRBV18	TGTGCCAGCTCACCCCCCCGGGGGGGCTCCTACGAGCAGTACTTC	CASSPPRGGSYEQYF
-	once	TRBJ2-5	TRBV3-1	TGTGCCAGCAGCCAAGATACGGAGACCCAGTACTTC	CASSQDTETQYF
-	-	TRBJ1-1	TRBV5-1	TGCGCCAGCAAAGAAGGCCCAGGAGTAAACACTGAAGCTTTCTTT	CASKEGPGVNTEAFF
TRBD2	-	TRBJ2-3	TRBV9	TGTGCCAGCAGCGTCCGAAGCGGGGGGGCGAGCACAGATACGCAGTATTTT	CASSVRSGGASTDTQYF
-	-	TRBJ2-5	TRBV30	TGTGCCTGGAGTGTACTAGGGGTGACAGGGACCCAGTACTTC	CAWSVLGVTGTQYF